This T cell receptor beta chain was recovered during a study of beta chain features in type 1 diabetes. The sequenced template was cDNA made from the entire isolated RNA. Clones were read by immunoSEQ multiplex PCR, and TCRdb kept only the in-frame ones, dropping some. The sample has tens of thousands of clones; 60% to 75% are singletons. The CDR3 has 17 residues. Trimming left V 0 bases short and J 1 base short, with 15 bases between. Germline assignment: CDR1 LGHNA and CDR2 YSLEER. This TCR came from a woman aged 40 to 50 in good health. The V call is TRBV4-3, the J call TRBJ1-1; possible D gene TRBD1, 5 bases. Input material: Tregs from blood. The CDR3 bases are TGCGCCAGCAGCCAAGACTGGACATCGAACGGGAACACTGAAGCTTTCTTT. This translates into CASSQDWTSNGNTEAFF.